What follows are 23 T cell receptor beta chains derived from one specimen sequenced in a study of PD-1 blockade in classical Hodgkin lymphoma. In every patient, relapse followed autologous stem cell transplantation, while exposure to brentuximab vedotin differed. The repertoire was sequenced with immunoSEQ multiplex PCR; TCRdb's copy has only in-frame clones and lacks some. The sample lists tens of thousands of clones, about two thirds occurring once. The input for sequencing was peripheral blood mononuclear cells (PBMCs), taken at baseline. Source of these receptors: a human donor with classical Hodgkin lymphoma.

The rearrangement links TRBV28 to TRBJ1-2, with unresolved D. The CDR3 covers 12 residues. Between the trimmed V and J ends, which lost 6 bases and 0 bases, there was a span of 5 bases. Germline V gene lookup returns CDR1 MDHEN and CDR2 SYDVKM. CDR3 DNA sequence: TGTGCCAGCAGACCCACTAACTATGGCTACACCTTC. Its translation: CASRPTNYGYTF.

This clone was counted only a few times. The V gene is TRBV7-2, the J gene TRBJ1-6; D not certain. This CDR3 region has 14 residues. Germline CDR1 is SGHTA and CDR2 is FQGNSA. Trimming took off 2 bases at V and 9 bases at J, with 11 bases between the two ends. The CDR3 coding sequence is TGTGCCAGCAGCTTAACGGGCGGGAGTTCACCCCTCCACTTT. Protein product: CASSLTGGSSPLHF.

The rearrangement joins TRBV10-3 to TRBJ1-3; a possible D gene is TRBD1 (5 bases). Germline CDR1 ENHRY, CDR2 SYGVKD. Trimming shortened V by 4 bases and J by 9 bases, and 16 bases separated the two germline ends. This CDR3 has 14 residues. CDR3 protein: CAISGETGGATIYF. CDR3 sequence (DNA): TGTGCCATCAGTGGGGAAACTGGAGGGGCCACCATATATTTT.

The genes are TRBV18 and TRBJ1-4; 9 bases map to TRBD1. From germline, CDR1 is KGHSH and CDR2 LQKENI. This CDR3 region has 17 residues. The trim removed 3 bases at V and 5 bases at J, leaving 10 bases unmatched. The CDR3 protein is CASSPSSGTGKNEKLFF. Written as DNA, the CDR3 is TGTGCCAGCTCACCTTCTTCCGGGACAGGGAAGAATGAAAAACTGTTTTTT.

About this clone: In the same sample, other DNA sequences code for this CDR3. The rearrangement uses TRBV19 and TRBJ2-2, with D perhaps matching TRBD1 (7 bases). Germline loops: CDR1 LNHDA, CDR2 SQIVND (reference sequence). V lost 3 bases, J lost 6 bases, and 8 bases lay in between. The CDR3 runs 13 residues. In nucleotides, the CDR3 is TGTGCCAGTAGTATCAGGGGGGCCGGGGAGCTGTTTTTT. This translates into CASSIRGAGELFF. The variable domain in full, with the rest retrieved from reference TRBV19 and TRBJ2-2, is DGGITQSPKYLFRKEGQNVTLSCEQNLNHDAMYWYRQDPGQGLRLIYYSQIVNDFQKGDIAEGYSVSREKKESFPLTVTSAQKNPTAFYLCASSIRGAGELFFGEGSRLTVL.

The V and J genes are TRBV28 and TRBJ2-1; TRBD2 aligns across 8 bases. Germline-derived CDR1 and CDR2 are MDHEN and SYDVKM. The length of the CDR3 is 13 residues. V trimming: 5 bases; J trimming: 13 bases; junction bases outside the gene matches: 10. CDR3 residues: CASSPGGAPEQFF. Written as DNA, the CDR3 is TGTGCCAGCAGTCCGGGAGGGGCCCCTGAACAGTTCTTC. Supplemented by reference TRBV28 and TRBJ2-1, the full variable domain reads DVKVTQSSRYLVKRTGEKVFLECVQDMDHENMFWYRQDPGLGLRLIYFSYDVKMKEKGDIPEGYSVSREKKERFSLILESASTNQTSMYLCASSPGGAPEQFFGPGTRLTVL.

The genes are TRBV18 and TRBJ2-5; TRBD2 agrees at 7 bases. With 1 base clipped from V and 5 bases from J, the junction kept 7 bases outside the gene matches. The CDR3 contains 15 residues. The V gene's germline CDR1 is KGHSH and CDR2 LQKENI. The CDR3 loop reads CASSPQIWRGETQYF. CDR3 DNA: TGTGCCAGCTCACCACAGATTTGGCGGGGGGAGACCCAGTACTTC.

This clone was observed a handful of times. The V gene is TRBV5-6, the J gene TRBJ1-2; possible D gene TRBD1, 6 bases. The V gene's germline CDR1 is SGHDT and CDR2 YYEEEE. V was clipped by 3 bases and J by 1 base, with 7 bases between them. This CDR3 is built from 13 residues. The DNA for the CDR3 is TGTGCCAGCAGCTCGGACAGTAACTATGGCTACACCTTC. Amino acid sequence: CASSSDSNYGYTF.

This clone showed up just once. The rearrangement links TRBV25-1 to TRBJ2-7, with TRBD1 matching 8 bases. The ends lost 3 bases at V and 2 bases at J; junction bases unmatched: 3. The CDR3 contains 14 residues. Per the germline V gene, CDR1 is MGHDK and CDR2 is SYGVNS. The CDR3 region is CASSEDRAPYEQYV. The DNA of the CDR3 is TGTGCCAGCAGTGAGGACAGGGCTCCCTACGAGCAGTACGTC.

This clone has ten or more counts. This chain connects TRBV4-3 to TRBJ2-2; D unclear. This CDR3 contains 14 residues. With 3 bases removed from V and 0 bases from J, the gap between germline ends came to 5 bases. CDR1 is LGHNA, CDR2 YSLEER, per germline. The CDR3 reads CASSHLANTGELFF. CDR3 sequence (DNA): TGCGCCAGCAGCCATCTAGCGAACACCGGGGAGCTGTTTTTT.

V is TRBV7-9 and J is TRBJ2-1; D not certain. Trimming stripped 5 bases from V and 0 bases from J, with 8 bases between. CDR3 size: 14 residues. The V gene's germline CDR1 is SEHNR and CDR2 FQNEAQ (reference sequence). CDR3 sequence: CASSIESSYNEQFF. The CDR3 DNA reads as TGTGCCAGCAGCATCGAAAGCTCCTACAATGAGCAGTTCTTC.

This clone came up once. The chain carries TRBV18 and TRBJ1-2; D call uncertain. Trimming removed 3 bases from V and 1 base from J, with 6 bases in between. CDR1 KGHSH and CDR2 LQKENI come from the germline V gene. This CDR3 comprises 13 residues. Here the CDR3 DNA reads TGTGCCAGCTCACCGCAGGATAACTATGGCTACACCTTC. It encodes CASSPQDNYGYTF.

V and J are TRBV19 and TRBJ1-5; TRBD1 matches at 10 bases. With 1 base clipped from V and 6 bases from J, the junction kept 3 bases outside the gene matches. Looked up from germline, CDR1 is LNHDA and CDR2 is SQIVND (reference sequence). The CDR3 length is 15 residues. CDR3: CASSIVTGGSQPQHF. The CDR3 DNA sequence: TGTGCCAGTAGTATAGTGACAGGGGGCAGTCAGCCCCAGCATTTT. Combining the CDR3 with reference TRBV19 and TRBJ1-5 gives the whole variable domain DGGITQSPKYLFRKEGQNVTLSCEQNLNHDAMYWYRQDPGQGLRLIYYSQIVNDFQKGDIAEGYSVSREKKESFPLTVTSAQKNPTAFYLCASSIVTGGSQPQHFGDGTRLSIL.

The chain carries TRBV7-2 and TRBJ2-5; D is undetermined. V was clipped by 5 bases and J by 4 bases, with 8 bases between them. The CDR3 loop spans 12 amino acids. Germline V lookup: CDR1 SGHTA, CDR2 FQGNSA. The CDR3 bases are TGTGCCAGCAGCCCTAAGAGAGAGACCCAGTACTTC. Translating gives CASSPKRETQYF.

This sequence joins TRBV5-1 and TRBJ1-1, with a possible D match to TRBD1 (5 bases). The CDR3 runs to 16 residues. Trimming left V 3 bases short and J 0 bases short, with 15 bases between. The germline V gene encodes CDR1 SGHRS and CDR2 YFSETQ. CDR3 residues: CASSWAGRGLNTEAFF. The CDR3 DNA reads as TGCGCCAGCAGCTGGGCAGGGAGAGGTTTGAACACTGAAGCTTTCTTT.

The chain carries TRBV13 and TRBJ1-1, with TRBD1 matching over 8 bases. CDR3 length: 15 amino acids. Germline lookup yields CDR1 PRHDT and CDR2 FYEKMQ (reference sequence). The trim removed 1 base at V and 3 bases at J, leaving 4 bases unmatched. CDR3: CASSLDSRGHTEAFF. For the CDR3, the DNA is TGTGCCAGCAGCTTAGACTCCAGGGGGCACACTGAAGCTTTCTTT.

This clone appeared once. The J gene is TRBJ1-1, the V gene TRBV11-2; D possibly corresponds to TRBD1 (6 bases). CDR1 and CDR2 (germline): SGHAT, FQNNGV. V gave up 5 bases and J gave up 3 bases, with 10 bases separating them. The CDR3 has 13 residues. The CDR3 DNA sequence: TGTGCCAGCAGCCGAGGGGGTCACACTGAAGCTTTCTTT. Amino acid sequence: CASSRGGHTEAFF.

This clone has more than one count but fewer than ten. The chain joins TRBV28 to TRBJ2-1; D may match TRBD1 or TRBD2 (5 bases each). V was trimmed by 3 bases and J by 12 bases, leaving 15 bases between them. Germline V gene data show CDR1 as MDHEN and CDR2 as SYDVKM. The CDR3 consists of 13 residues. CDR3 DNA: TGTGCCAGCAGTTTCAGCCTGGGTGGGGGGCAGTTCTTC. This encodes CASSFSLGGGQFF.

The rearrangement links TRBV5-7 to TRBJ2-1; 9 bases map to TRBD1. TRBV5-7 is placed among ORFs of uncertain function. The J segment lost 2 bases and the V segment lost 2 bases, leaving 2 bases of the junction unmatched. This CDR3 contains 15 residues. The CDR3 sequence is CASSLRQGAYNEQFF. The CDR3 bases are TGTGCCAGCAGCTTAAGACAGGGGGCCTACAATGAGCAGTTCTTC.

This chain connects TRBV25-1 to TRBJ2-1, with D possibly being TRBD2 (5 bases). Per the germline V gene, CDR1 is MGHDK and CDR2 is SYGVNS. This CDR3 region has 11 residues. The V gene lost 5 bases and the J gene lost 11 bases, with 10 bases spanning the gap. CDR3 nucleotide sequence: TGTGCCAGCAGTCCTCTGACTAAGCAGTTCTTC. It is translated as CASSPLTKQFF. Full variable domain (remainder filled in from reference TRBV25-1 and TRBJ2-1): EADIYQTPRYLVIGTGKKITLECSQTMGHDKMYWYQQDPGMELHLIHYSYGVNSTEKGDLSSESTVSRIRTEHFPLTLESARPSHTSQYLCASSPLTKQFFGPGTRLTVL.

In this sample, this clone turned up once. This chain joins TRBV7-3 and TRBJ2-1; tentatively, D is TRBD2 (6 bases). CDR1 and CDR2 from the germline V gene are SGHTA and FQGTGA. The CDR3 consists of 12 residues. V lost 5 bases and J lost 10, with 12 bases in between. In DNA form, the CDR3 reads TGTGCCAGCAGCCTACTAGCTGGGGAGCAGTTCTTC. Its protein product is CASSLLAGEQFF.

This clone has just a few counts. The limits of the CDR3 on the DNA are not certain, so only TCRdb's listed CDR3 is given. The J gene is TRBJ1-1, the V gene TRBV9; the DNA was not compared with TRBD1, the D call given in the table. A total of 13 residues make up the CDR3, ends included. Germline V gene lookup returns CDR1 SGDLS and CDR2 YYNGEE. Here the CDR3 reads CASSVGTGTVTFF.

This clone was seen a single time. V and J are TRBV28 and TRBJ2-5; TRBD2 matches 12 bases. CDR3 length: 18 residues. Losses at the gene ends were 4 bases for V and 5 bases for J; bases not matched to a gene: 14. The germline gives CDR1 MDHEN, CDR2 SYDVKM. CDR3 in amino acids: CASSSFTLAGGPLETQYF. CDR3 coding DNA: TGTGCCAGCAGTTCCTTCACTCTAGCGGGAGGGCCTCTGGAGACCCAGTACTTC.